This is a list of T cell receptor beta chains from one sample in a study of T cells in Graves' hyperthyroidism and ophthalmopathy. MiXCR, applied by TCRdb to the multiplex PCR reads, yields one record per CDR3 protein. The table records approximately 400,000 distinct CDR3 sequences, roughly 13% of them present only once. The sample taken for sequencing was blood. These receptors all stem from a man between 45 and 60 years old with Graves' ophthalmopathy. The CDR3 runs from the conserved cysteine through the conserved F or W. Fields, in order: V gene, D gene, clone size, J gene, CDR3 protein, CDR3 DNA. The D gene is left open where the match is weak. A clone size is listed for some rows: how often the clone was seen (once, few, many), or a class if it is expanded.

V gene: TRBV7-2; D gene: TRBD1; clone size: many; J gene: TRBJ1-4; CDR3 protein: CASSSRVGTAFEKLFF; CDR3 DNA: TGTGCCAGCAGCTCGAGGGTCGGGACAGCATTTGAAAAACTGTTTTTT
V gene: TRBV30; D gene: NA; clone size: NA; J gene: TRBJ1-6; CDR3 protein: CAWSLVASPLHF; CDR3 DNA: TGTGCCTGGTCCTTGGTTGCTTCACCCCTCCACTTT
V gene: TRBV6-1; D gene: NA; clone size: many; J gene: TRBJ2-5; CDR3 protein: CASSYRVRETQYF; CDR3 DNA: TGTGCCAGCAGTTATAGGGTTAGGGAGACCCAGTACTTC
V gene: TRBV29-1; D gene: NA; clone size: NA; J gene: TRBJ2-4; CDR3 protein: CSVAPSLNMNIQYF; CDR3 DNA: TGCAGCGTTGCGCCGAGTCTGAATATGAACATTCAGTACTTC
V gene: TRBV7-2; D gene: NA; clone size: NA; J gene: TRBJ2-2; CDR3 protein: CAGSFKGLNTGELFF; CDR3 DNA: TGTGCCGGCAGCTTTAAGGGTCTGAACACCGGGGAGCTGTTTTTT
V gene: TRBV27; D gene: TRBD1; clone size: few; J gene: TRBJ2-7; CDR3 protein: CASSLFGTGDYEQYF; CDR3 DNA: TGTGCCAGCAGTTTATTCGGGACAGGGGATTATGAGCAGTACTTC
V gene: TRBV6-1; D gene: TRBD2; clone size: NA; J gene: TRBJ2-7; CDR3 protein: CATTSETTYEQYF; CDR3 DNA: TGTGCCACCACTAGCGAAACGACCTACGAGCAGTACTTC
V gene: TRBV6-1; D gene: NA; clone size: many; J gene: TRBJ2-2; CDR3 protein: CASSSQRFGRSGELFF; CDR3 DNA: TGTGCCAGCAGTTCGCAGCGGTTCGGTCGGTCCGGGGAGCTGTTTTTT
V gene: TRBV5-1; D gene: NA; clone size: many; J gene: TRBJ2-2; CDR3 protein: CASSLDRLSTGELFF; CDR3 DNA: TGCGCCAGCAGCTTGGACCGACTGAGCACCGGGGAGCTGTTTTTT
V gene: TRBV28; D gene: TRBD1; clone size: many; J gene: TRBJ1-5; CDR3 protein: CASRLPRDRGWETYQPQHF; CDR3 DNA: TGTGCCAGCAGATTGCCCCGGGACAGGGGGTGGGAGACTTATCAGCCCCAGCATTTT
V gene: TRBV2; D gene: NA; clone size: NA; J gene: TRBJ2-3; CDR3 protein: CASRRTVGTDTQYF; CDR3 DNA: TGTGCCAGCAGGAGGACGGTGGGCACAGATACGCAGTATTTT
V gene: TRBV24-1; D gene: TRBD2; clone size: NA; J gene: TRBJ2-1; CDR3 protein: CATSDLTSGSSYNEQFF; CDR3 DNA: TGTGCCACCAGTGATTTGACTAGCGGGAGCTCCTACAATGAGCAGTTCTTC
V gene: TRBV3-1; D gene: TRBD1; clone size: many; J gene: TRBJ2-1; CDR3 protein: CASSQRTGSEQFF; CDR3 DNA: TGTGCCAGCAGCCAAAGGACAGGGTCTGAGCAGTTCTTC
V gene: TRBV6-1; D gene: NA; clone size: few; J gene: TRBJ1-2; CDR3 protein: CASFGGVSRGYTF; CDR3 DNA: TGTGCCAGCTTTGGTGGGGTTTCAAGGGGCTACACCTTC
V gene: TRBV19; D gene: TRBD2; clone size: many; J gene: TRBJ2-7; CDR3 protein: CASSTGLAGGGRGYEQYF; CDR3 DNA: TGTGCCAGTAGTACGGGACTAGCGGGAGGAGGAAGGGGCTACGAGCAGTACTTC
V gene: TRBV19; D gene: TRBD1; clone size: few; J gene: TRBJ1-5; CDR3 protein: CASTGTGLLRGNQPQHF; CDR3 DNA: TGTGCCAGTACCGGGACAGGGCTTTTAAGGGGCAATCAGCCCCAGCATTTT
V gene: TRBV20-1; D gene: TRBD2; clone size: many; J gene: TRBJ2-7; CDR3 protein: CSARDFGGLKSVPYEQYF; CDR3 DNA: TGCAGTGCTAGAGATTTCGGGGGACTAAAATCCGTTCCCTACGAGCAGTACTTC
V gene: TRBV19; D gene: NA; clone size: NA; J gene: TRBJ2-1; CDR3 protein: CASSYREISNEQFF; CDR3 DNA: TGTGCCAGTAGTTACAGGGAGATTTCGAATGAGCAGTTCTTC
V gene: TRBV12-3/TRBV12-4; D gene: NA; clone size: many; J gene: TRBJ1-2; CDR3 protein: CASSSGVNYGYTF; CDR3 DNA: TGTGCCAGCAGTTCCGGGGTTAACTATGGCTACACCTTC
V gene: TRBV20-1; D gene: NA; clone size: many; J gene: TRBJ1-2; CDR3 protein: CRAGGGAEDYGYTF; CDR3 DNA: TGCAGGGCCGGGGGGGGGGCCGAGGACTATGGCTACACCTTC
V gene: TRBV2; D gene: TRBD2; clone size: many; J gene: TRBJ2-1; CDR3 protein: CASSPRWEGGNEQFF; CDR3 DNA: TGTGCCAGTTCTCCTCGGTGGGAGGGCGGGAATGAGCAGTTCTTC
V gene: TRBV6-1; D gene: TRBD1; clone size: NA; J gene: TRBJ2-1; CDR3 protein: CASRAGTGDNEQFF; CDR3 DNA: TGTGCCAGCAGGGCCGGGACAGGAGACAATGAGCAGTTCTTC
V gene: TRBV12-3/TRBV12-4; D gene: NA; clone size: few; J gene: TRBJ1-1; CDR3 protein: CASALRQNTEAFF; CDR3 DNA: TGTGCCAGTGCACTCCGGCAGAACACTGAAGCTTTCTTT
V gene: TRBV7-9; D gene: NA; clone size: many; J gene: TRBJ2-2; CDR3 protein: CASRQGNTGELFF; CDR3 DNA: TGTGCCAGCAGACAGGGGAACACCGGGGAGCTGTTTTTT
V gene: TRBV30; D gene: NA; clone size: few; J gene: TRBJ1-5; CDR3 protein: CAWSGLPGQPQHF; CDR3 DNA: TGTGCCTGGAGTGGCCTCCCGGGTCAGCCCCAGCATTTT
V gene: TRBV2; D gene: TRBD2; clone size: few; J gene: TRBJ2-2; CDR3 protein: CASTGLAGATGELFF; CDR3 DNA: TGTGCCAGCACCGGACTAGCGGGAGCCACCGGGGAGCTGTTTTTT
V gene: TRBV12-3/TRBV12-4; D gene: NA; clone size: NA; J gene: TRBJ1-2; CDR3 protein: CASSLGGAADYGYTF; CDR3 DNA: TGTGCCAGCAGTTTGGGAGGGGCGGCGGACTATGGCTACACCTTC
V gene: TRBV7-2; D gene: TRBD1; clone size: many; J gene: TRBJ2-5; CDR3 protein: CASSTTGQGNRETQYF; CDR3 DNA: TGTGCCAGCAGCACTACGGGACAGGGAAATCGAGAGACCCAGTACTTC
V gene: TRBV3-1; D gene: TRBD2; clone size: few; J gene: TRBJ2-5; CDR3 protein: CASSLLTSGSGRETQYF; CDR3 DNA: TGTGCCAGCAGCCTCTTGACTAGCGGGAGTGGAAGGGAGACCCAGTACTTC
V gene: TRBV12-3/TRBV12-4; D gene: NA; clone size: many; J gene: TRBJ1-2; CDR3 protein: CASSSTNYGYTF; CDR3 DNA: TGTGCCAGCAGTTCGACTAACTATGGCTACACCTTC
V gene: TRBV24-1; D gene: NA; clone size: NA; J gene: TRBJ1-5; CDR3 protein: CAAGSNQPQHF; CDR3 DNA: TGTGCCGCGGGGAGCAATCAGCCCCAGCATTTT
V gene: TRBV29-1; D gene: NA; clone size: many; J gene: TRBJ1-1; CDR3 protein: CSVDTSRWGTEAFF; CDR3 DNA: TGCAGCGTTGATACATCACGGTGGGGCACTGAAGCTTTCTTT
V gene: TRBV28; D gene: TRBD2; clone size: many; J gene: TRBJ2-7; CDR3 protein: CATSHSRGLAGDWSYEQYF; CDR3 DNA: TGTGCCACCAGCCATTCCCGGGGACTAGCGGGAGATTGGAGCTACGAGCAGTACTTC
V gene: TRBV20-1; D gene: TRBD1; clone size: many; J gene: TRBJ2-1; CDR3 protein: CSAKQGNEQFF; CDR3 DNA: TGCAGTGCTAAACAGGGGAATGAGCAGTTCTTC
V gene: TRBV30; D gene: NA; clone size: once; J gene: TRBJ2-1; CDR3 protein: CAWSVTRAPWAEQFF; CDR3 DNA: TGTGCCTGGAGTGTTACAAGGGCCCCCTGGGCTGAGCAGTTCTTC
V gene: TRBV6-5; D gene: NA; clone size: many; J gene: TRBJ2-5; CDR3 protein: CASSYSFGWGQSPAQYF; CDR3 DNA: TGTGCCAGCAGTTACTCCTTCGGTTGGGGACAATCGCCGGCCCAGTACTTC
V gene: TRBV3-1; D gene: NA; clone size: many; J gene: TRBJ2-1; CDR3 protein: CASSLREVGNEQFF; CDR3 DNA: TGTGCCAGCAGCCTCAGGGAAGTTGGCAATGAGCAGTTCTTC
V gene: TRBV3-1; D gene: NA; clone size: NA; J gene: TRBJ1-1; CDR3 protein: CASRSSRTEAFF; CDR3 DNA: TGTGCCAGCAGATCAAGTAGGACTGAAGCTTTCTTT
V gene: TRBV3-1; D gene: TRBD2; clone size: many; J gene: TRBJ2-7; CDR3 protein: CASSQLTSGRAHEQYF; CDR3 DNA: TGTGCCAGCAGCCAACTAACTAGCGGGAGGGCCCACGAGCAGTACTTC
V gene: TRBV18; D gene: NA; clone size: many; J gene: TRBJ1-3; CDR3 protein: CASSPGSGNTIYF; CDR3 DNA: TGTGCCAGCTCACCAGGGTCCGGAAACACCATATATTTT
V gene: TRBV18; D gene: NA; clone size: many; J gene: TRBJ2-7; CDR3 protein: CASSPARDSSYEQYF; CDR3 DNA: TGTGCCAGCTCACCAGCGCGGGACTCCTCCTACGAGCAGTACTTC
V gene: TRBV13; D gene: NA; clone size: NA; J gene: TRBJ2-2; CDR3 protein: CASSLNRAGELFF; CDR3 DNA: TGTGCCAGCAGCTTAAACAGGGCGGGGGAGCTGTTTTTT
V gene: TRBV18; D gene: TRBD1; clone size: few; J gene: TRBJ2-5; CDR3 protein: CASSGQGNWETQYF; CDR3 DNA: TGTGCCAGCTCAGGACAGGGTAACTGGGAGACCCAGTACTTC
V gene: TRBV7-9; D gene: NA; clone size: many; J gene: TRBJ2-1; CDR3 protein: CASSLVAGRGDNEQFF; CDR3 DNA: TGTGCCAGCAGCTTAGTAGCGGGCAGGGGGGACAATGAGCAGTTCTTC
V gene: TRBV28; D gene: NA; clone size: many; J gene: TRBJ2-7; CDR3 protein: CASRPGLVMEQYF; CDR3 DNA: TGTGCCAGCCGACCGGGACTCGTGATGGAGCAGTACTTC
V gene: TRBV27; D gene: NA; clone size: few; J gene: TRBJ2-7; CDR3 protein: CASSLVNPYEQYF; CDR3 DNA: TGTGCCAGCAGTTTAGTTAACCCCTACGAGCAGTACTTC
V gene: TRBV5-1; D gene: NA; clone size: many; J gene: TRBJ1-4; CDR3 protein: CASSLNLPSEKLFF; CDR3 DNA: TGCGCCAGCAGCTTGAACCTTCCGAGTGAAAAACTGTTTTTT
V gene: TRBV3-1; D gene: TRBD2; clone size: many; J gene: TRBJ2-3; CDR3 protein: CASSPRGGRGTDTQYF; CDR3 DNA: TGTGCCAGCAGTCCCCGAGGCGGGAGAGGAACAGATACGCAGTATTTT
V gene: TRBV27; D gene: NA; clone size: NA; J gene: TRBJ2-7; CDR3 protein: CASSFKAGEQYF; CDR3 DNA: TGTGCCAGCAGTTTCAAGGCGGGCGAGCAGTACTTC
V gene: TRBV24-1; D gene: TRBD2; clone size: many; J gene: TRBJ2-3; CDR3 protein: CATSDSLAGGPKDTQYF; CDR3 DNA: TGTGCCACCAGTGATTCGCTAGCGGGAGGGCCCAAAGATACGCAGTATTTT
V gene: TRBV12-3/TRBV12-4; D gene: TRBD2; clone size: NA; J gene: TRBJ2-5; CDR3 protein: CASGSGAQETQYF; CDR3 DNA: TGTGCAAGCGGAAGCGGGGCCCAGGAGACCCAGTACTTC
V gene: TRBV6-4; D gene: NA; clone size: few; J gene: TRBJ2-6; CDR3 protein: CASKAGPGANVLTF; CDR3 DNA: TGTGCCAGCAAGGCGGGACCTGGGGCCAACGTCCTGACTTTC
V gene: TRBV2; D gene: NA; clone size: many; J gene: TRBJ2-7; CDR3 protein: CASSGGYPYEQYF; CDR3 DNA: TGTGCCAGCAGTGGCGGATATCCCTACGAGCAGTACTTC
V gene: TRBV10-2; D gene: NA; clone size: NA; J gene: TRBJ2-1; CDR3 protein: CASRYGTDNEQFF; CDR3 DNA: TGCGCCAGCAGATATGGGACCGACAATGAGCAGTTCTTC
V gene: TRBV11-2; D gene: NA; clone size: many; J gene: TRBJ2-1; CDR3 protein: CASLLGGNEQFF; CDR3 DNA: TGTGCCAGTCTGCTTGGGGGGAATGAGCAGTTCTTC
V gene: TRBV3-1; D gene: NA; clone size: many; J gene: TRBJ2-7; CDR3 protein: CASSQQPYEQYF; CDR3 DNA: TGTGCCAGCAGCCAACAGCCCTACGAGCAGTACTTC
V gene: TRBV27; D gene: TRBD2; clone size: NA; J gene: TRBJ2-4; CDR3 protein: CASSLYGLAGGENIQYF; CDR3 DNA: TGTGCCAGCAGTTTGTACGGACTAGCGGGAGGGGAAAACATTCAGTACTTC
V gene: TRBV29-1; D gene: NA; clone size: many; J gene: TRBJ2-5; CDR3 protein: CSVEVSSQETQYF; CDR3 DNA: TGCAGCGTTGAAGTTAGCAGCCAAGAGACCCAGTACTTC
V gene: TRBV7-9; D gene: NA; clone size: few; J gene: TRBJ2-3; CDR3 protein: CASTTTDTQYF; CDR3 DNA: TGTGCCAGCACCACCACAGATACGCAGTATTTT